The text below deals with one TCR beta chain. Patients were all untreated before their thyroid surgery. The entry originates in a study of metastatic and nonmetastatic thyroid tumors. TCRdb called clones again from the PCR reads with MiXCR. This table holds tens of thousands of clones, about 24% found once. The sample was blood. The TCR sequence derives from a male donor with papillary thyroid cancer or a benign thyroid nodule (not recorded which). Some clones in this sample may be carry-over from other donors' samples.

CDR3 bases: TGTGCCAGCAGCTTAGCCGGGACAGGGGGCCAGGGGGAGCAGTTCTTC. Its translation is CASSLAGTGGQGEQFF. The rearrangement uses TRBV7-2 and TRBJ2-1; 12 bases agree with TRBD1. Per the germline V gene, CDR1 is SGHTA and CDR2 is FQGNSA. The CDR3 is 16 amino acids. V dropped 0 bases and J dropped 10; count of bases not matched to a gene: 7.